This T cell receptor (beta chain) was recovered during a study of blood T cells in healthy people across ages. Study-level background: About one barcoded beta molecule per two T cells was captured by template switching. Study results and caveats: It was the long-lived donors that had more naive CD4+ cells and higher diversity than aged donors.

The amount of total RNA extracted per sample was at least 5 micrograms. Using a J-beta primer mix together with a sample-barcoded 5' primer, a second PCR was run for roughly 6 to 12 cycles. TCRdb reprocessed the 5' RACE reads with MiXCR, giving one entry per CDR3 protein. The sample holds 600,000 to 650,000 distinct CDR3 sequences, approximately 50% seen once. Between the trimmed V and J ends, which lost 5 bases and 4 bases, there was a span of 8 bases. This CDR3 has 13 residues. Germline CDR1 reads SEHNR; CDR2 reads FQNEAQ (reference sequence). As for this clonotype: What it binds is unknown.

Sequenced: blood. The receptor's source is a man in his sixties in good health. J is TRBJ1-4 and V is TRBV7-9, with a possible D match to TRBD1 (6 bases). CDR3 bases: TGTGCCAGCAGCATACAGGGTAATGAAAAACTGTTTTTT. Its translation: CASSIQGNEKLFF.